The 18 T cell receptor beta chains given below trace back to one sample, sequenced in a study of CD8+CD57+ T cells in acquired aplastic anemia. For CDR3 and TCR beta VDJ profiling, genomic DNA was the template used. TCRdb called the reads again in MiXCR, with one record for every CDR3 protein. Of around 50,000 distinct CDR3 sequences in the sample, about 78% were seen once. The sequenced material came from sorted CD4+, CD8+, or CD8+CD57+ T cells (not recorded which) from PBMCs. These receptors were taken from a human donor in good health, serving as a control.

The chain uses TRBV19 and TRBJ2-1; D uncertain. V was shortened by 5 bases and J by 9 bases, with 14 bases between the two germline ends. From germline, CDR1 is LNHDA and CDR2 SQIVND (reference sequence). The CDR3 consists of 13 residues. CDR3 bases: TGTGCCAGTAGTCCTTCATGGGATGGTGAGCAGTTCTTC. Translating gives CASSPSWDGEQFF.

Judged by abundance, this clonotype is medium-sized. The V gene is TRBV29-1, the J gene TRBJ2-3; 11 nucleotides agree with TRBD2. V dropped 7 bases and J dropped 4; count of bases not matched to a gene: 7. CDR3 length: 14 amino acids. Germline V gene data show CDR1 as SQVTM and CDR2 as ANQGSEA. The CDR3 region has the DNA TGCAGCGCCCAAACTAGCGGGGGACCAGATACGCAGTATTTT. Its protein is CSAQTSGGPDTQYF.

The CDR3 loop is CAISRDTSNEKLFF. The CDR3 region has the DNA TGTGCCATCAGCAGGGACACTTCTAATGAAAAACTGTTTTTT. The gene calls are TRBV10-3 and TRBJ1-4; TRBD1 might be the D (6 bases). Germline V gene data show CDR1 as ENHRY and CDR2 as SYGVKD. Trimming took off 6 bases at V and 3 bases at J, with 11 bases between the two ends. There are 14 residues in the CDR3.

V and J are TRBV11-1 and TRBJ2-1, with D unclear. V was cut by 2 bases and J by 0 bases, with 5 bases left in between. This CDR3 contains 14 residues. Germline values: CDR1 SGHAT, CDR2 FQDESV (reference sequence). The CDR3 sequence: CASSLPPSYNEQFF. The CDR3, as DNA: TGTGCCAGCAGCTTACCCCCCTCCTACAATGAGCAGTTCTTC.

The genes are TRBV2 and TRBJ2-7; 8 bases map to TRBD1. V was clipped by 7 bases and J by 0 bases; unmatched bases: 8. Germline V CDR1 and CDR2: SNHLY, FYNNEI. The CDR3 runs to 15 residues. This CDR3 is CASNIRTGSSYEQYF. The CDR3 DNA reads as TGTGCCAGCAATATAAGGACAGGGAGCTCCTACGAGCAGTACTTC.

For the CDR3, the DNA is TGTGCCAGCAGCAGCCCTGGAGGTGAAAAACTGTTTTTT. As protein: CASSSPGGEKLFF. The gene calls are TRBV2 and TRBJ1-4; D remains ambiguous. The length of the CDR3 is 13 residues. Germline V gene sequence: CDR1 SNHLY, CDR2 FYNNEI. V shed 6 bases and J shed 7 bases, with 12 bases lying between them.

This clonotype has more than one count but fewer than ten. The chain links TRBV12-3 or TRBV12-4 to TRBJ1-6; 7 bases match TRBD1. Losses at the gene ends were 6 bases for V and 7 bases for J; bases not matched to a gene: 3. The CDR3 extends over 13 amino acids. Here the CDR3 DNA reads TGTGCCAGCAGCGGACAGGCCAATTCACCCCTCCACTTT. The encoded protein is CASSGQANSPLHF.

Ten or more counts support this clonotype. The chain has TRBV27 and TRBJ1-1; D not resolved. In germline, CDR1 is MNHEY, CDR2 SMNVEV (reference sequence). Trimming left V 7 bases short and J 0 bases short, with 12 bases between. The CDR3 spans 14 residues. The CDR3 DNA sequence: TGTGCCAGCACTTCCCCGGCAATGAACACTGAAGCTTTCTTT. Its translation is CASTSPAMNTEAFF.

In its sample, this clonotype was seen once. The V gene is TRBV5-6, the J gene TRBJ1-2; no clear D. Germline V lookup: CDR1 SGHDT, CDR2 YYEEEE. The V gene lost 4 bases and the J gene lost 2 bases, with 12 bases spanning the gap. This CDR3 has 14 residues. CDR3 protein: CASSPAGANYGYTF. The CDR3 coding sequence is TGTGCCAGCAGCCCAGCGGGAGCGAACTATGGCTACACCTTC.

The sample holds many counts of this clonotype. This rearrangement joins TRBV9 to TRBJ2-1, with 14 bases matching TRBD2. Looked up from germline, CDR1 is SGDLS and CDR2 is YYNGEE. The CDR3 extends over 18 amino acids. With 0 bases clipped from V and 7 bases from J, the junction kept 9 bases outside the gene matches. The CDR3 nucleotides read TGTGCCAGCAGCGTAGTAGGGACTAGCGGGAGTAGTGTTAATGAGCAGTTCTTC. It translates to CASSVVGTSGSSVNEQFF.

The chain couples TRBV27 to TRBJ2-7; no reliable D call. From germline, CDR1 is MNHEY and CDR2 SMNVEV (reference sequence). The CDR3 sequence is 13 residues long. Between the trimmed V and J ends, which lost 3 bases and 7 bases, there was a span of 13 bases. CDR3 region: CASSLSPANEQYF. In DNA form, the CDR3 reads TGTGCCAGCAGTTTGTCCCCGGCCAATGAGCAGTACTTC.

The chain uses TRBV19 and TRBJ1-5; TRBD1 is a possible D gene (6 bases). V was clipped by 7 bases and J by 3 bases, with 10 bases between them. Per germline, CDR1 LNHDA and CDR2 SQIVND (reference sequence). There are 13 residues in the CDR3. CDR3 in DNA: TGTGCCAGTATGACAGGCTCCAATCAGCCCCAGCATTTT. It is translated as CASMTGSNQPQHF.

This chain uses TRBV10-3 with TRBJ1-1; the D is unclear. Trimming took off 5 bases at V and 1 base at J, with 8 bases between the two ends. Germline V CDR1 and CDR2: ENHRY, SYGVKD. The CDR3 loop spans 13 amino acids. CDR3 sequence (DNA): TGTGCCATCAGTAGACAACCGAACACTGAAGCTTTCTTT. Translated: CAISRQPNTEAFF.

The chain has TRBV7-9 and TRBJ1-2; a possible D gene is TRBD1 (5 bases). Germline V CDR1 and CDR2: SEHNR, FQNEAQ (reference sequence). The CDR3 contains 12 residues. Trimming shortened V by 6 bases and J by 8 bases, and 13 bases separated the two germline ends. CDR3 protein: CASSRTPEGYTF. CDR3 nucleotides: TGTGCCAGCAGTCGGACACCTGAAGGCTACACCTTC.

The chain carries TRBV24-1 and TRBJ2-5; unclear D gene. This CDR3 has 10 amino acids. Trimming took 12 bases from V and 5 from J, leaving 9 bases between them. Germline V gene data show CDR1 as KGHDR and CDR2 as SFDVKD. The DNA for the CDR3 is TGTGCCGGCAGGTGGGAGACCCAGTACTTC. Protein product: CAGRWETQYF.

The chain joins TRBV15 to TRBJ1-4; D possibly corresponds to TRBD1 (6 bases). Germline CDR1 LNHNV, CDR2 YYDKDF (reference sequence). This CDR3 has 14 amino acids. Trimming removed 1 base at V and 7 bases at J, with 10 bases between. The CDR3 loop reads CATSRALRGEKLFF. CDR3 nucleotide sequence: TGTGCCACCAGCAGAGCCCTCAGGGGTGAAAAACTGTTTTTT.

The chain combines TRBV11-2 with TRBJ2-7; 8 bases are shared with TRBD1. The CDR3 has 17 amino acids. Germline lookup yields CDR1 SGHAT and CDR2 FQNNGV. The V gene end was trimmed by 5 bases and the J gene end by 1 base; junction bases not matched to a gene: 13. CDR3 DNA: TGTGCCAGCAGCCATCGGGTGGGGGGACAGGAGTCCTACGAGCAGTACTTC. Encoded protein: CASSHRVGGQESYEQYF.

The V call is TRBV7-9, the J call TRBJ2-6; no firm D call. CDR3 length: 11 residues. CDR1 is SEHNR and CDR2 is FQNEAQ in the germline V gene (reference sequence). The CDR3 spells CALSGANVLTF. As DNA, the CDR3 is TGTGCTTTGTCTGGGGCCAACGTCCTGACTTTC.